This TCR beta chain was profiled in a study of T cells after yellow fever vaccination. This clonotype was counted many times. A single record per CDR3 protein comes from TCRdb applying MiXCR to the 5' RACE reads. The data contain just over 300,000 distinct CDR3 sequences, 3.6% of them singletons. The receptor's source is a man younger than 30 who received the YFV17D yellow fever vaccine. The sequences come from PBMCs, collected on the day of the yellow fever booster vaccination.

This CDR3 is CSASADRSNQPQHF. CDR3 in DNA: TGCAGTGCTAGCGCAGACCGCAGCAATCAGCCCCAGCATTTT. The chain joins TRBV20-1 to TRBJ1-5; D call uncertain. Trimming cost V 3 bases and J 1 base, with 10 bases left between them. The CDR3 extends over 14 amino acids. Germline V gives CDR1 DFQATT, CDR2 SNEGSKA (reference sequence).